This T cell receptor beta chain was observed in a study of cytomegalovirus exposure and HLA in healthy donors. Study-level information: Of 300 to 450 genotyped donors, about 81% clustered with self-reported Caucasian donors.

Germline lookup yields CDR1 KGHSH and CDR2 LQKENI. The CDR3 loop spans 15 amino acids. The V end was cut by 2 bases, the J end by 9 bases, with 14 bases between. PCR involved 60 Vbeta and 13 Jbeta primers. The assay was immunoSEQ multiplex PCR, and TCRdb's table has in-frame clones only and misses some. The repertoire consists of about 190,000 clones, with roughly 90% occurring once and the leading ten covering 1% to 1.4%. J is TRBJ1-6 and V is TRBV18; D perhaps matches TRBD1 (6 bases). This receptor was taken from a boy aged 2 to 10 in good health and CMV-seronegative. Sequenced sample: PBMCs. CDR3 region: CASSPNRDQISPLHF. The CDR3 region has the DNA TGTGCCAGCTCACCAAACAGGGATCAAATTTCACCCCTCCACTTT. The full variable domain, with the rest looked up from reference TRBV18 and TRBJ1-6, is NAGVMQNPRHLVRRRGQEARLRCSPMKGHSHVYWYRQLPEEGLKFMVYLQKENIIDESGMPKERFSAEFPKEGPSILRIQQVVRGDSAAYFCASSPNRDQISPLHFGNGTRLTVT.